The 5 T cell receptor beta chains below all came from one sample that was sequenced in a study of PD-L1 blockade in urothelial cancer. Only in-frame clones appear in the TCRdb table, and some are missing; sequencing was by immunoSEQ multiplex PCR. The profile covers roughly 52,000 clones, with approximately 79% appearing a single time and 8.5% to 12% taken by the ten largest. Time point denoted: pretreatment peripheral blood. Material: PBMCs, obtained around atezolizumab (anti-PD-L1) treatment. The receptors derive from a man aged 65-85 years with urothelial cancer.

The chain links TRBV7-9 to TRBJ1-4, with D possibly matching TRBD1 (6 bases). Germline V CDR1 and CDR2: SEHNR, FQNEAQ (reference sequence). The length of the CDR3 is 15 residues. Trimming removed 5 bases from V and 3 bases from J, with 13 bases in between. The chain's CDR3 is CASSKGQYPNEKLFF. The CDR3 DNA reads as TGTGCCAGCAGCAAAGGACAGTATCCTAATGAAAAACTGTTTTTT.

J is TRBJ2-5 and V is TRBV18, with TRBD1 as a possible D gene (6 bases). V lost 5 bases and J 4 bases, leaving 14 bases between the germline ends. This CDR3 has 14 amino acids. The germline CDR1 and CDR2 sequences are KGHSH and LQKENI. Written as DNA, the CDR3 is TGTGCCAGCTCATCCATTCAGGGGAGAGAGACCCAGTACTTC. It codes for CASSSIQGRETQYF. The full variable domain, with the rest looked up from reference TRBV18 and TRBJ2-5, is NAGVMQNPRHLVRRRGQEARLRCSPMKGHSHVYWYRQLPEEGLKFMVYLQKENIIDESGMPKERFSAEFPKEGPSILRIQQVVRGDSAAYFCASSSIQGRETQYFGPGTRLLVL.

This clone was seen a handful of times. The chain uses TRBV5-4 and TRBJ1-1, with unresolved D. Trimming cost V 2 bases and J 0 bases, with 8 bases left between them. Germline V gene data show CDR1 as SGHNT and CDR2 as YYREEE (reference sequence). The CDR3 consists of 14 residues. In nucleotides, the CDR3 is TGTGCCAGCAGCTTCTCAGAATTGAACACTGAAGCTTTCTTT. Encoded protein: CASSFSELNTEAFF.

In its sample, this clone was seen a few times. J is TRBJ1-1 and V is TRBV30; 7 positions match TRBD1. This CDR3 comprises 14 residues. With V trimmed by 1 base and J by 4 bases, 6 bases remained unmatched. Germline V lookup: CDR1 GTSNPN, CDR2 SVGIG (reference sequence). The CDR3 loop is CAWSARQGLTEAFF. CDR3 sequence (DNA): TGTGCCTGGAGTGCTCGACAGGGACTCACTGAAGCTTTCTTT.

The chain employs TRBV4-2 and TRBJ2-1; tentatively, D is TRBD2 (5 bases). The CDR3 spans 12 residues. V was shortened by 5 bases and J by 8 bases, with 10 bases between the two germline ends. From germline, CDR1 is LGHNA and CDR2 YNFKEQ. The CDR3 DNA sequence: TGTGCCAGCAGCTTTGACTATCATGAGCAGTTCTTC. Its protein product is CASSFDYHEQFF.